Below, 28 T cell receptor beta chains from the same sample are listed, as sequenced in a study of Tregs in tolerant kidney transplant recipients. TCRdb's table, derived via immunoSEQ multiplex PCR, lists solely in-frame clones and lacks some. The profile shows about 240,000 clones, more than 65% of them singletons. What was sequenced was CD4+ T cells from blood. These receptors all come from a human donor in good health.

The chain uses TRBV7-9 and TRBJ1-1; 7 nucleotides align to TRBD1. The germline V gene encodes CDR1 SEHNR and CDR2 FQNEAQ (reference sequence). Trimming removed 5 bases from V and 0 bases from J; junction bases left unmatched: 3. The CDR3 loop spans 14 amino acids. In nucleotides, the CDR3 is TGTGCCAGCAGCAAGGACAGGCTGAACACTGAAGCTTTCTTT. Protein sequence: CASSKDRLNTEAFF.

The chain joins TRBV11-2 to TRBJ1-1; perhaps TRBD1 as D (5 bases). V was trimmed by 0 bases and J by 3 bases, leaving 11 bases between them. The CDR3 sequence is 15 residues long. The germline V gene encodes CDR1 SGHAT and CDR2 FQNNGV. The CDR3 nucleotides are TGTGCCAGCAGCTTAGATCCAGGGAGAGACACTGAAGCTTTCTTT. Its translation is CASSLDPGRDTEAFF.

The chain employs TRBV15 and TRBJ1-5, with D hard to call. From germline, CDR1 is LNHNV and CDR2 YYDKDF (reference sequence). CDR3 length: 15 residues. V shed 1 base and J shed 3 bases, with 10 bases lying between them. The CDR3: CATSRVLSSNQPQHF. CDR3 in DNA: TGTGCCACCAGCAGAGTTTTGAGTTCCAATCAGCCCCAGCATTTT.

This clone appeared a few times. The sample carries other DNA sequences with the same CDR3. V and J are TRBV5-1 and TRBJ2-5; D is tentatively TRBD1 or TRBD2 (5 bases each). Germline-derived CDR1 and CDR2 are SGHRS and YFSETQ. V lost 3 bases, J lost 1 base, and 10 bases lay in between. This CDR3 contains 14 residues. DNA of the CDR3: TGCGCCAGCAGCTCCGGGACGGCCCAAGAGACCCAGTACTTC. This translates into CASSSGTAQETQYF.

The J gene is TRBJ2-5, the V gene TRBV5-1; 8 bases match TRBD1. Germline V gene sequence: CDR1 SGHRS, CDR2 YFSETQ. There are 15 residues in the CDR3. V lost 2 bases, J lost 5 bases, and 8 bases stayed unmatched. CDR3: CASSFFGDRTETQYF. In DNA form, the CDR3 reads TGCGCCAGCAGCTTTTTTGGGGACAGGACGGAGACCCAGTACTTC. Filled out from reference TRBV5-1 and TRBJ2-5, the complete variable domain reads KAGVTQTPRYLIKTRGQQVTLSCSPISGHRSVSWYQQTPGQGLQFLFEYFSETQRNKGNFPGRFSGRQFSNSRSEMNVSTLELGDSALYLCASSFFGDRTETQYFGPGTRLLVL.

The V gene is TRBV29-1, the J gene TRBJ2-3; TRBD2 matches 10 bases. With V trimmed by 4 bases and J by 4 bases, 5 bases remained unmatched. The CDR3 is 14 residues long. Germline V gives CDR1 SQVTM, CDR2 ANQGSEA. The CDR3 reads CSVGLAGESDTQYF. The CDR3 DNA follows: TGCAGCGTTGGTCTAGCGGGAGAGTCAGATACGCAGTATTTT.

The chain is built from TRBV5-5 and TRBJ1-2; no firm D call. This CDR3 region has 15 residues. Trimming removed 0 bases at V and 1 base at J, with 10 bases between. The germline V gene has CDR1 SGHKS and CDR2 YYEKEE (reference sequence). The CDR3 DNA follows: TGTGCCAGCAGCTTGGGGCCCCTGAATAACTATGGCTACACCTTC. The encoded protein is CASSLGPLNNYGYTF.

The chain couples TRBV6-5 to TRBJ1-1, with unresolved D. Trimming pared 6 bases from V and 10 bases from J, leaving 18 bases between. The CDR3 totals 13 residues. CDR1 MNHEY and CDR2 SVGAGI come from the germline V gene. CDR3 in amino acids: CASSQSMIRRAFF. The CDR3 coding sequence is TGTGCCAGCAGCCAATCGATGATCCGTCGAGCTTTCTTT.

The CDR3 protein is CASSLTGPYNEQFF. Here the CDR3 DNA reads TGTGCCAGCAGCCTGACAGGGCCCTACAATGAGCAGTTCTTC. This rearrangement joins TRBV5-6 to TRBJ2-1; 7 bases are a match to TRBD1. The CDR3 is made up of 14 amino acids. V shed 4 bases, J shed 2 bases, and the junction held 3 bases outside the gene matches. CDR1 and CDR2 from the germline V gene are SGHDT and YYEEEE.

The CDR3: CAWSRQGLTYEQYF. The CDR3 region has the DNA TGTGCCTGGAGTAGGCAGGGATTAACCTACGAGCAGTACTTC. J is TRBJ2-7 and V is TRBV30, with D maybe TRBD1 (5 bases). CDR1 and CDR2 (germline): GTSNPN, SVGIG (reference sequence). Trimming took off 2 bases at V and 2 bases at J, with 13 bases between the two ends. The CDR3 is made up of 14 amino acids.

J is TRBJ1-4 and V is TRBV5-1, with D perhaps matching TRBD1 (6 bases). This CDR3 is 18 amino acids long. V lost 5 bases to trimming and J lost 0 bases, with 20 bases between them. Germline values: CDR1 SGHRS, CDR2 YFSETQ. CDR3 nucleotide sequence: TGCGCCAGCAGAAGGAATTACAGGGTGGGGGCAACTAATGAAAAACTGTTTTTT. This codes for CASRRNYRVGATNEKLFF.

This chain connects TRBV6-1 to TRBJ1-5; D is possibly TRBD1 (6 bases). Trimming pared 7 bases from V and 7 bases from J, leaving 20 bases between. The V gene's germline CDR1 is MNHNS and CDR2 SASEGT. The CDR3 consists of 15 residues. The CDR3 protein is CASTQGGGTTQPQHF. CDR3 bases: TGTGCCAGCACCCAAGGGGGGGGCACGACCCAGCCCCAGCATTTT.

This chain links TRBV7-2 with TRBJ2-1, with D uncertain. CDR3 size: 15 residues. CDR1 and CDR2 (germline): SGHTA, FQGNSA. The germline V and J ends were trimmed by 0 bases and 5 bases, with 11 bases remaining between them. The CDR3 bases are TGTGCCAGCAGCTTAGCTTTTACTGGGAACAATGAGCAGTTCTTC. This translates into CASSLAFTGNNEQFF.

The chain combines TRBV10-3 with TRBJ2-2, with D perhaps matching TRBD1 (5 bases). V was trimmed by 4 bases and J by 0 bases, leaving 6 bases between them. Germline V gene sequence: CDR1 ENHRY, CDR2 SYGVKD. This CDR3 has 14 amino acids. The CDR3 protein is CAISGQPNTGELFF. The CDR3 region has the DNA TGTGCCATCAGTGGACAGCCGAACACCGGGGAGCTGTTTTTT.

This clone has a handful of counts. The genes are TRBV10-2 and TRBJ1-1; 8 bases are shared with TRBD1. The germline gives CDR1 WSHSY, CDR2 SAAADI. Losses at the gene ends were 6 bases for V and 1 base for J; bases not matched to a gene: 4. The CDR3 is 14 residues long. The DNA of the CDR3 is TGCGCCAGCAGGGGGACAGGCGCGAACACTGAAGCTTTCTTT. This sequence encodes CASRGTGANTEAFF.

This rearrangement joins TRBV7-2 to TRBJ1-5; the D is unclear. The CDR3 spans 15 residues. Germline-derived CDR1 and CDR2 are SGHTA and FQGNSA. The V end was cut by 2 bases, the J end by 2 bases, with 10 bases between. DNA for the CDR3: TGTGCCAGCAGCTTACGGTGGCGGTGCAATCAGCCCCAGCATTTT. Its protein is CASSLRWRCNQPQHF.

This rearrangement joins TRBV18 to TRBJ2-1; TRBD2 matches at 11 bases. Germline assignment: CDR1 KGHSH and CDR2 LQKENI. This CDR3 spans 16 amino acids. V dropped 0 bases and J dropped 10; count of bases not matched to a gene: 8. CDR3 in amino acids: CASSPPSTSGSGEQFF. Here the CDR3 DNA reads TGTGCCAGCTCACCACCTAGTACTAGCGGGAGCGGGGAGCAGTTCTTC.

This clone was seen once. The gene calls are TRBV18 and TRBJ2-2; 7 nucleotides agree with TRBD2. The CDR3 loop spans 16 amino acids. The germline V gene has CDR1 KGHSH and CDR2 LQKENI. The trim removed 3 bases at V and 1 base at J, leaving 5 bases unmatched. The CDR3 nucleotides are TGTGCCAGCTCACCTCGATTAGCGGGGAACACCGGGGAGCTGTTTTTT. Protein: CASSPRLAGNTGELFF.

The rearrangement links TRBV5-1 to TRBJ2-3, with 8 nucleotides matching TRBD2. The CDR3 runs 16 residues. From germline, CDR1 is SGHRS and CDR2 YFSETQ. With V trimmed by 1 base and J by 1 base, 5 bases remained unmatched. The CDR3 nucleotides read TGCGCCAGCAGCTTGAGGGCGGGGGGCGGCACAGATACGCAGTATTTT. Its translation: CASSLRAGGGTDTQYF.

The chain is built from TRBV10-3 and TRBJ2-1; a weak D match, TRBD2 (6 bases). The CDR3 has 12 amino acids. Germline loops: CDR1 ENHRY, CDR2 SYGVKD. Trimming removed 2 bases from V and 14 bases from J, with 13 bases in between. CDR3 sequence reads: CAISEALEGKFF. The CDR3 bases are TGTGCCATCAGTGAGGCTTTGGAGGGGAAGTTCTTC.

The chain is built from TRBV18 and TRBJ1-4, with 9 bases identical to TRBD1. Germline lookup yields CDR1 KGHSH and CDR2 LQKENI. J was trimmed by 5 bases and V by 4 bases; bases with no gene match: 11. The CDR3 covers 17 residues. CDR3 loop: CASSLVVGQGYNEKLFF. For the CDR3, the DNA is TGTGCCAGCTCACTAGTCGTTGGACAGGGGTACAATGAAAAACTGTTTTTT.

The CDR3 protein is CASSVGLAGSYNEQFF. The CDR3 bases are TGTGCCAGCAGCGTAGGACTAGCGGGGTCCTACAATGAGCAGTTCTTC. The rearrangement joins TRBV9 to TRBJ2-1, with TRBD2 identical over 11 bases. The V gene end was trimmed by 0 bases and the J gene end by 1 base; junction bases not matched to a gene: 0. From germline, CDR1 is SGDLS and CDR2 YYNGEE. This CDR3 has 16 amino acids.

The rearrangement joins TRBV7-8 to TRBJ2-5; 7 positions agree with TRBD2. The CDR3 runs 12 residues. Germline CDR1 and CDR2: SGHVS and FQNEAQ. V shed 5 bases and J 3 bases; nucleotides not matched to a gene: 0. This CDR3 reads CASSGGEETQYF. CDR3 coding DNA: TGTGCCAGCAGCGGGGGGGAAGAGACCCAGTACTTC.

This CDR3 reads CASTKTGDPNQPQHF. The CDR3 coding sequence is TGTGCCAGCACAAAGACAGGGGACCCCAATCAGCCCCAGCATTTT. This chain joins TRBV6-6 and TRBJ1-5; 8 nucleotides align to TRBD1. Germline assignment: CDR1 MNHNY and CDR2 SVGAGI (reference sequence). Trimming removed 7 bases from V and 3 bases from J; junction bases left unmatched: 8. This CDR3 comprises 15 residues.

The V gene is TRBV6-1, the J gene TRBJ1-4, with TRBD1 as a possible D gene (5 bases). The CDR3 extends over 16 amino acids. The germline CDR1 and CDR2 sequences are MNHNS and SASEGT. Trimming pared 1 base from V and 4 bases from J, leaving 13 bases between. The CDR3 loop is CASSEGWQGVNEKLFF. Written as DNA, the CDR3 is TGTGCCAGCAGTGAAGGATGGCAGGGTGTTAATGAAAAACTGTTTTTT.

The chain joins TRBV10-1 to TRBJ1-1, with D maybe TRBD1 (5 bases). Germline V gene sequence: CDR1 WNHNN, CDR2 SYGVQD (reference sequence). The CDR3 is 15 residues long. Trimming cost V 6 bases and J 8 bases, with 22 bases left between them. Here the CDR3 DNA reads TGCGCCAGCAGGCCCGGGAGGGGCGTCTCTTCCGAAGCTTTCTTT. Translation: CASRPGRGVSSEAFF.

The V gene is TRBV19, the J gene TRBJ1-2; 12 nucleotides match TRBD1. The CDR3 totals 14 residues. Germline V gene sequence: CDR1 LNHDA, CDR2 SQIVND (reference sequence). V lost 7 bases to trimming and J lost 7 bases; unmatched junction nucleotides: 7. The DNA for the CDR3 is TGTGCCAGTATACCGGGACAGGGGGCGCGTGGCTACACCTTC. Its translation: CASIPGQGARGYTF.

This clone was recorded only once. The V and J genes are TRBV7-9 and TRBJ1-2; a weak D match, TRBD1 (5 bases). The CDR3 is 15 residues long. The V gene's germline CDR1 is SEHNR and CDR2 FQNEAQ (reference sequence). The V and J ends lost 4 bases and 0 bases respectively, with 12 bases between them. CDR3 sequence: CASSSRGLTNYGYTF. CDR3 in DNA: TGTGCCAGCAGCTCTAGGGGATTGACTAACTATGGCTACACCTTC.